The clone carrying this T cell receptor beta chain was seen a few times. V lost 5 bases to trimming and J lost 5 bases, with 6 bases between them. The CDR3 covers 11 residues. Germline V lookup: CDR1 DFQATT, CDR2 SNEGSKA (reference sequence). The sample originates from a study of cytomegalovirus exposure and HLA in healthy donors. The PCR employed 60 Vbeta primers together with 13 Jbeta primers. Assay used: immunoSEQ multiplex PCR; TCRdb lists only in-frame clones, some missing. Of about 120,000 clones listed, over 6.5% are singletons. This receptor was obtained from a woman in her thirties or forties in good health and CMV-seropositive. This chain connects TRBV20-1 to TRBJ2-2; D is undetermined. Sequencing used PBMCs. CDR3 residues: CSASRTGELFF. As DNA, the CDR3 is TGCAGTGCTTCTAGAACCGGGGAGCTGTTTTTT.